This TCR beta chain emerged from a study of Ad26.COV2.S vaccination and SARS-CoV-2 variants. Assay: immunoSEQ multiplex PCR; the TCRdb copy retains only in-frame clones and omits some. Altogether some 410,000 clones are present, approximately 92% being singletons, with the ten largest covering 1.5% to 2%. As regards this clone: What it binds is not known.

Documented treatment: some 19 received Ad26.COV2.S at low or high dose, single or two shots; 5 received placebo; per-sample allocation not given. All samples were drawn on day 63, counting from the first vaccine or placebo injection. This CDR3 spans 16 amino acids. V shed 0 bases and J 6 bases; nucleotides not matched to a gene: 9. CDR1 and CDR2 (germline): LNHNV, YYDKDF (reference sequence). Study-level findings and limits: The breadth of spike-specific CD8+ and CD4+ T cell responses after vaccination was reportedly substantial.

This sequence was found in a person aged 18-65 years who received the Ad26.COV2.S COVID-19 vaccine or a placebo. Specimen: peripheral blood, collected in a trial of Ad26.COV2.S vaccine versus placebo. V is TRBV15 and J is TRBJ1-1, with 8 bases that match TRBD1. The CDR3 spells CATSRDRTGPGAEAFF. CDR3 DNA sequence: TGTGCCACCAGCAGAGATCGGACAGGGCCGGGCGCTGAAGCTTTCTTT.